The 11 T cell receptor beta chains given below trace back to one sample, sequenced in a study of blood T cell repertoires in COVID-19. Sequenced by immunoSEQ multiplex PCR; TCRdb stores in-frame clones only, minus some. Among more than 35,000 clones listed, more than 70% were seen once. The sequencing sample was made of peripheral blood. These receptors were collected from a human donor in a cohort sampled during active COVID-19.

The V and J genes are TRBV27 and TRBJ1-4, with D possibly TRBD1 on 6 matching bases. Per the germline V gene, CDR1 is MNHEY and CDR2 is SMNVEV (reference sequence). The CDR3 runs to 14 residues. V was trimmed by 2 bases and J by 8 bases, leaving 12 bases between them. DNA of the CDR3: TGTGCCAGCAGTTTAAGGGGGGGGACGGAAAAACTGTTTTTT. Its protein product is CASSLRGGTEKLFF.

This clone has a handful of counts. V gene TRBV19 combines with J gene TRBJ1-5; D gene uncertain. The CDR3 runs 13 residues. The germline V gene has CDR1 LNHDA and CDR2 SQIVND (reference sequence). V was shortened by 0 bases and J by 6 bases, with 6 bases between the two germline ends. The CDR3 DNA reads TGTGCCAGTAGTATAGATCAGCGTCAGCCCCAGCATTTT. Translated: CASSIDQRQPQHF.

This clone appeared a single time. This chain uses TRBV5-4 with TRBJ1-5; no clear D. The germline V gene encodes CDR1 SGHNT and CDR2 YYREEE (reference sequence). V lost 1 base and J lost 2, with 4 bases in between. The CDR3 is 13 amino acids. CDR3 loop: CASSLFGNQPQHF. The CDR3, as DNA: TGTGCCAGCAGCTTGTTCGGCAATCAGCCCCAGCATTTT.

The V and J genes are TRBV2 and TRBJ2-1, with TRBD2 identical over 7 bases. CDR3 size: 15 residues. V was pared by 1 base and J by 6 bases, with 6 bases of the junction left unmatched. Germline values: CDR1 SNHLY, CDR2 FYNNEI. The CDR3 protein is CASSEGLAALNEQFF. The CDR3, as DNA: TGTGCCAGCAGTGAAGGGCTAGCGGCTCTCAATGAGCAGTTCTTC.

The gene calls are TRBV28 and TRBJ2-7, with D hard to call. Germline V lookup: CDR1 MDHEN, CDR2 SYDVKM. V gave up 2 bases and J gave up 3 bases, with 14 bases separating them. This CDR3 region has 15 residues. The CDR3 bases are TGTGCCAGCAGTTTACGGGTAGATTTCTTCTACGAGCAGTACTTC. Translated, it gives CASSLRVDFFYEQYF.

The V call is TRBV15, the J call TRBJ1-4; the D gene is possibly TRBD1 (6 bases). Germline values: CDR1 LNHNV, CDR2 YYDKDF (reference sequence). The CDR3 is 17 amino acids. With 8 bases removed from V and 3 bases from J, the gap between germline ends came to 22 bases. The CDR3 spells CATEQTYVGGPNEKLFF. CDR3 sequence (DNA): TGTGCCACCGAACAGACGTATGTCGGGGGGCCTAATGAAAAACTGTTTTTT.

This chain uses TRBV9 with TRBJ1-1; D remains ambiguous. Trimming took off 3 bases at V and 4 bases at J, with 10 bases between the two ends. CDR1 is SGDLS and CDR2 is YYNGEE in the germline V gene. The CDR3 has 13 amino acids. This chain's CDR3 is CASSAIMFTEAFF. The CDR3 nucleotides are TGTGCCAGCAGCGCCATCATGTTCACTGAAGCTTTCTTT. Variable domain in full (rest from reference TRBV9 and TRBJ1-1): DSGVTQTPKHLITATGQRVTLRCSPRSGDLSVYWYQQSLDQGLQFLIQYYNGEERAKGNILERFSAQQFPDLHSELNLSSLELGDSALYFCASSAIMFTEAFFGQGTRLTVV.

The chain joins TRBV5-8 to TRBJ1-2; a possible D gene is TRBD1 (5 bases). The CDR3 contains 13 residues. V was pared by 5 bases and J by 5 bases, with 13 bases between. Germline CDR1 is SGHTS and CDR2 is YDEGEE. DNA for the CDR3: TGTGCCAGCAGACACGCAGGGAATTATGGCTACACCTTC. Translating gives CASRHAGNYGYTF.

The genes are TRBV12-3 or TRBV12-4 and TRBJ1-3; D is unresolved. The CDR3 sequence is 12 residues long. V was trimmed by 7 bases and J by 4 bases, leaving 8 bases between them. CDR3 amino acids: CASKNEGNTIYF. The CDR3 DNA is TGTGCCAGCAAGAATGAGGGAAACACCATATATTTT.

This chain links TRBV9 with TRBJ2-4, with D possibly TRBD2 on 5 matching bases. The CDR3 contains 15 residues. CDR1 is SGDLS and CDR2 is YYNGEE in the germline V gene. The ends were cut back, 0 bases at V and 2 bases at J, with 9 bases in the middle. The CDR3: CASSVASSSKNIQYF. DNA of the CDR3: TGTGCCAGCAGCGTAGCTTCTAGCTCCAAAAACATTCAGTACTTC.

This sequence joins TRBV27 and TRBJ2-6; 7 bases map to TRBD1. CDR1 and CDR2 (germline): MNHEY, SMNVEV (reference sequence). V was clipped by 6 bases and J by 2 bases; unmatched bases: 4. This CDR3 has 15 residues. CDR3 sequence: CASSSGTAGANVLTF. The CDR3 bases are TGTGCCAGCAGCTCCGGGACAGCTGGGGCCAACGTCCTGACTTTC. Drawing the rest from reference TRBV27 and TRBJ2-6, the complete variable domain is EAQVTQNPRYLITVTGKKLTVTCSQNMNHEYMSWYRQDPGLGLRQIYYSMNVEVTDKGDVPEGYKVSRKEKRNFPLILESPSPNQTSLYFCASSSGTAGANVLTFGAGSRLTVL.